The rows below give T cell receptor beta chains drawn from one sample of a study of cytomegalovirus exposure and HLA in healthy donors. This table comes from immunoSEQ multiplex PCR, and its TCRdb copy is limited to in-frame clones, with some not included. The data show around 130,000 clones, 73% seen once. Sequencing used PBMCs. The source is a woman aged 40 to 50 in good health and CMV-seropositive. Each CDR3 is given with its conserved first and last residue. A D gene is named only where the DNA matches it firmly. Only part of the rows carry a size: once, few, many, or a class if the clone is expanded.

d_call	clone_size	v_call	j_call	cdr3_aa	cdr3_nt
TRBD1	NA	TRBV29-1	TRBJ1-3	CSVETDRATNTIYF	TGCAGCGTTGAGACGGACAGGGCTACAAACACCATATATTTT
NA	NA	TRBV5-4	TRBJ1-2	CASTIRANYGYTF	TGTGCCAGCACGATCAGGGCCAACTATGGCTACACCTTC
TRBD2	NA	TRBV13	TRBJ2-2	CASSPSGRAGELFF	TGTGCCAGCAGCCCTAGCGGGAGGGCCGGGGAGCTGTTTTTT
NA	NA	TRBV28	TRBJ1-4	CASIRTARATNEKLFF	TGTGCCAGCATCCGGACAGCGCGTGCAACTAATGAAAAACTGTTTTTT
TRBD1	NA	TRBV28	TRBJ2-2	CASRTGGLYTGELFF	TGTGCCAGCAGAACAGGGGGTTTGTACACCGGGGAGCTGTTTTTT
TRBD1	NA	TRBV7-9	TRBJ2-2	CASSLTGAHTGELFF	TGTGCCAGCAGCTTAACAGGGGCGCATACCGGGGAGCTGTTTTTT
NA	NA	TRBV5-1	TRBJ2-7	CASAGDEQYF	TGCGCCAGCGCCGGGGACGAGCAGTACTTC
NA	once	TRBV7-8	TRBJ1-2	CASSLDEADYGYTF	TGCGCCAGCAGCTTAGACGAGGCCGACTATGGCTACACCTTC
NA	NA	TRBV29-1	TRBJ2-5	CSVHRQETQYF	TGCAGCGTTCACAGGCAAGAGACCCAGTACTTC
NA	NA	TRBV2	TRBJ2-1	CASRDYRGGYNEQFF	TGTGCCAGCAGGGACTACAGAGGAGGGTACAATGAGCAGTTCTTC
NA	NA	TRBV6-1	TRBJ2-3	CASSEVPFGADTQYF	TGTGCCAGCAGTGAAGTGCCCTTTGGGGCGGATACGCAGTATTTT
TRBD1	NA	TRBV10-3	TRBJ1-1	CAISLDRVYPMNTEAFF	TGTGCCATCAGCCTGGACAGGGTCTACCCGATGAACACTGAAGCTTTCTTT
TRBD2	NA	TRBV7-2	TRBJ2-3	CASSLSDSGADTQYF	TGTGCCAGCAGCTTAAGTGATAGCGGGGCAGATACGCAGTATTTT
TRBD2	few	TRBV10-3	TRBJ2-7	CATRGGEEQYF	TGTGCCACGCGGGGGGGGGAGGAGCAGTACTTC
TRBD2	NA	TRBV2	TRBJ2-7	CASSLTSGNSYEQYF	TGTGCCAGCAGTTTGACTAGCGGGAACTCCTACGAGCAGTACTTC
NA	NA	TRBV4-3	TRBJ2-1	CASSQELSGDQFF	TGCGCCAGCAGCCAAGAATTATCGGGGGATCAGTTCTTC
NA	NA	TRBV4-3	TRBJ2-7	CASSQDPAGTYEQYF	TGCGCCAGCAGCCAAGATCCGGCAGGCACCTACGAGCAGTACTTC
NA	few	TRBV6-5	TRBJ2-7	CASSYTRGPYEQYF	TGTGCCAGCAGTTACACCAGGGGTCCCTACGAGCAGTACTTC
TRBD2	NA	TRBV4-1	TRBJ2-5	CASSHWTSGGETQYF	TGCGCCAGCAGCCACTGGACTAGCGGGGGGGAGACCCAGTACTTC
TRBD1	NA	TRBV28	TRBJ2-7	CASSRTGLPPYEQYF	TGTGCCAGCAGCCGGACAGGACTTCCCCCCTACGAGCAGTACTTC
TRBD2	NA	TRBV9	TRBJ2-7	CASSGGGFSGSYEQYF	TGTGCCAGCAGCGGCGGAGGGTTCAGCGGGAGTTATGAGCAGTACTTC
TRBD1	few	TRBV14	TRBJ2-1	CASSQGQFSYNEQFF	TGTGCCAGCAGCCAGGGACAGTTCTCGTACAATGAGCAGTTCTTC
NA	NA	TRBV18	TRBJ1-4	CASSTSQGYNEKLFF	TGTGCCAGCTCAACATCACAGGGATATAATGAAAAACTGTTTTTT
NA	NA	TRBV19	TRBJ2-2	CASSMGGVYTGELFF	TGTGCCAGTAGTATGGGCGGGGTTTACACCGGGGAGCTGTTTTTT
NA	NA	TRBV5-6	TRBJ2-7	CASSLYRNEQYF	TGTGCCAGCAGCTTGTACAGAAACGAGCAGTACTTC
NA	NA	TRBV9	TRBJ1-5	CASSVAPNQPQHF	TGTGCCAGCAGCGTAGCTCCCAATCAGCCCCAGCATTTT
NA	NA	TRBV29-1	TRBJ2-5	CSANPGDGSGTQYF	TGCAGCGCCAATCCGGGGGACGGGTCGGGGACCCAGTACTTC
TRBD1	NA	TRBV29-1	TRBJ2-7	CSVQGQGVSEQYF	TGCAGCGTTCAAGGACAGGGGGTGAGCGAGCAGTACTTC
TRBD1	once	TRBV30	TRBJ2-2	CAWSLGQGHGELFF	TGTGCCTGGAGTTTGGGACAGGGACACGGGGAGCTGTTTTTT
TRBD2	NA	TRBV11-1	TRBJ2-1	CASRPTSGSVNEQFF	TGTGCCAGCAGACCTACTAGCGGGAGTGTCAATGAGCAGTTCTTC
NA	NA	TRBV2	TRBJ1-2	CASSQAGKRGYGYTF	TGTGCCAGCAGTCAAGCAGGGAAGCGGGGTTATGGCTACACCTTC
NA	NA	TRBV11-2	TRBJ2-7	CASSLDRQVPSYF	TGTGCCAGCAGCTTAGATAGGCAGGTCCCCTCGTACTTC
NA	few	TRBV5-1	TRBJ1-3	CASSLGGLSGNTIYF	TGCGCCAGCAGCTTGGGCGGACTCTCTGGAAACACCATATATTTT
NA	NA	TRBV30	TRBJ1-1	CAWSAYLGRTEAFF	TGTGCCTGGAGTGCCTATTTGGGGCGAACTGAAGCTTTCTTT
TRBD1	NA	TRBV15	TRBJ2-2	CATSNGARTGNTGELFF	TGTGCCACCAGCAACGGGGCGCGGACAGGGAACACCGGGGAGCTGTTTTTT
NA	NA	TRBV7-9	TRBJ2-3	CASSPRYLANTDTQYF	TGTGCCAGCAGCCCTAGATACCTAGCCAATACAGATACGCAGTATTTT
NA	medium-sized	TRBV6-5	TRBJ1-1	CASSKGHGEAFF	TGTGCCAGCAGTAAGGGACACGGCGAGGCTTTCTTT
TRBD1	few	TRBV7-9	TRBJ2-1	CASSREGTGGTNEQFF	TGTGCCAGCAGCCGAGAGGGGACAGGTGGAACGAATGAGCAGTTCTTC
TRBD1	NA	TRBV6-6	TRBJ1-6	CASSTRTGAYNSPLHF	TGTGCCAGCAGTACGCGGACAGGGGCCTATAATTCACCCCTCCACTTT
NA	few	TRBV11-2	TRBJ1-5	CASSLDYSNQPQHF	TGTGCCAGCAGCTTAGACTATAGCAATCAGCCCCAGCATTTT
TRBD1	NA	TRBV19	TRBJ1-5	CASRKGAPGQPQHF	TGTGCCAGTAGAAAGGGGGCGCCAGGACAGCCCCAGCATTTT